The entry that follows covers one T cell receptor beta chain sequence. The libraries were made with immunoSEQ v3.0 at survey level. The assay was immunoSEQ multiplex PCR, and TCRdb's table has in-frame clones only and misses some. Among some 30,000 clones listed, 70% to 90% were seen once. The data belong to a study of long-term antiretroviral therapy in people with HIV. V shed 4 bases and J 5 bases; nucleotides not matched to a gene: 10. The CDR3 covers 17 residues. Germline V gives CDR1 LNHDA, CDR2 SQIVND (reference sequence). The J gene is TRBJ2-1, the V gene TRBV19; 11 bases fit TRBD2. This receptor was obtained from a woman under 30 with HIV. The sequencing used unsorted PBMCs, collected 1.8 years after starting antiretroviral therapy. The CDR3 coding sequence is TGTGCCAGTAGTAAAGTTTCTGGGACTAGCGGAAACAATGAGCAGTTCTTC. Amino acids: CASSKVSGTSGNNEQFF.